These T cell receptor beta chains were read from a single sample in a study of identifying expanded T cells in peripheral blood. Data came from immunoSEQ multiplex PCR; TCRdb stores just in-frame clones and leaves some out. The table records approximately 85,000 clones, around nine tenths of them present only once. What was sequenced was blood. These receptors originate from a person between 18 and 75 years old in good health. Both conserved end residues are part of each CDR3. Each record gives: clone size, V gene, J gene, D gene, CDR3 DNA, CDR3 protein. D genes are given only for firm matches. Expanded clones are given a class, and other clones once, few, many or no size at all.

abundance: NA
v_gene: TRBV13
j_gene: TRBJ1-4
d_gene: TRBD1
CDR3nt: TGTGCCAGCAGCCCCCAGGGGGCTGGAAAACTGTTTTTT
CDR3aa: CASSPQGAGKLFF

abundance: NA
v_gene: TRBV7-2
j_gene: TRBJ2-2
d_gene: NA
CDR3nt: TGTGCCAGCAGCAATTCTATAGGCTACCCGAGGCTGAACACCGGGGAGCTGTTTTTT
CDR3aa: CASSNSIGYPRLNTGELFF

abundance: once
v_gene: TRBV7-2
j_gene: TRBJ1-1
d_gene: TRBD1
CDR3nt: TGTGCCAGCACCCCGGGACAGCTAATATCGGCCAACACTGAAGCTTTCTTT
CDR3aa: CASTPGQLISANTEAFF

abundance: NA
v_gene: TRBV6-5
j_gene: TRBJ1-1
d_gene: NA
CDR3nt: TGTGCCAGCACATATGGGCCCTTTGGGGAAACTGAAGCTTTCTTT
CDR3aa: CASTYGPFGETEAFF

abundance: NA
v_gene: TRBV5-6
j_gene: TRBJ1-5
d_gene: NA
CDR3nt: TGTGCCAGCAGCTTGTCCCCCAAGGGCAATCAGCCCCAGCATTTT
CDR3aa: CASSLSPKGNQPQHF

abundance: NA
v_gene: TRBV19
j_gene: TRBJ1-1
d_gene: NA
CDR3nt: TGTGCCAGTACCCCGAAGGACAGCCAGAACACTGAAGCTTTCTTT
CDR3aa: CASTPKDSQNTEAFF

abundance: NA
v_gene: TRBV29-1
j_gene: TRBJ1-5
d_gene: NA
CDR3nt: TGCAGCGTTGAAGAGGGGGCCAATCAGCCCCAGCATTTT
CDR3aa: CSVEEGANQPQHF

abundance: NA
v_gene: TRBV5-4
j_gene: TRBJ2-2
d_gene: TRBD2
CDR3nt: TGTGCCAGCAGCTTGTGGACTAGCGGGGTACAACCGGGGGCGGAGCTGTTTTTT
CDR3aa: CASSLWTSGVQPGAELFF

abundance: NA
v_gene: TRBV28
j_gene: TRBJ1-3
d_gene: NA
CDR3nt: TGTGCCAGCAGTTGGGCCCCGTCACCTAGCAGGGTAGTTTCTGGAAACACCATATATTTT
CDR3aa: CASSWAPSPSRVVSGNTIYF

abundance: few
v_gene: TRBV10-3
j_gene: TRBJ1-2
d_gene: NA
CDR3nt: TGTGCCATCAGTCCGCGGGACGGCGGCTACACCTTC
CDR3aa: CAISPRDGGYTF

abundance: NA
v_gene: TRBV28
j_gene: TRBJ2-5
d_gene: NA
CDR3nt: TGTGCCAGCAGTTTATTGGGACAAGAGACCCAGTACTTC
CDR3aa: CASSLLGQETQYF

abundance: once
v_gene: TRBV4-1
j_gene: TRBJ2-1
d_gene: TRBD2
CDR3nt: TGCGCCAGCAGCCAAGATAGAACCAACGCAGCGGGGGGTTACAATGAGCAGTTCTTC
CDR3aa: CASSQDRTNAAGGYNEQFF

abundance: NA
v_gene: TRBV2
j_gene: TRBJ2-6
d_gene: NA
CDR3nt: TGTGCCAGCAGTATCGATTATCCGATACAAAGTCGGGCCAACGTCCTGACTTTC
CDR3aa: CASSIDYPIQSRANVLTF

abundance: NA
v_gene: TRBV2
j_gene: TRBJ2-5
d_gene: TRBD2
CDR3nt: TGTGCCAGCAGTGAAGGACTAGCGGGGGGGTACCAAGAGACCCAGTACTTC
CDR3aa: CASSEGLAGGYQETQYF

abundance: NA
v_gene: TRBV7-2
j_gene: TRBJ1-2
d_gene: NA
CDR3nt: TGTGCCAGCAGAGTTGGCCCGGACGGCTACACCTTC
CDR3aa: CASRVGPDGYTF

abundance: NA
v_gene: TRBV6-5
j_gene: TRBJ1-2
d_gene: NA
CDR3nt: TGTGCCAGCAGTTACAACAGGGAGGCACCATACACCTTC
CDR3aa: CASSYNREAPYTF

abundance: NA
v_gene: TRBV7-2
j_gene: TRBJ2-7
d_gene: NA
CDR3nt: TGTGCCAGCAGCTTCTCCGGGGGAGAGCAGTACTTC
CDR3aa: CASSFSGGEQYF

abundance: many
v_gene: TRBV29-1
j_gene: TRBJ1-2
d_gene: TRBD1
CDR3nt: TGCAGCGTTGAATTCGGGACAGGGAAACAAAGCTACACCTTC
CDR3aa: CSVEFGTGKQSYTF

abundance: NA
v_gene: TRBV13
j_gene: TRBJ2-3
d_gene: TRBD2
CDR3nt: TGTGCCAGCAGCTTCGCGGGGGGGCCTTCAGATACGCAGTATTTT
CDR3aa: CASSFAGGPSDTQYF

abundance: NA
v_gene: TRBV29-1
j_gene: TRBJ2-4
d_gene: NA
CDR3nt: TGCAGCGTTGAAGTCCTAGCCAAAAACATTCAGTACTTC
CDR3aa: CSVEVLAKNIQYF

abundance: NA
v_gene: TRBV7-2
j_gene: TRBJ1-5
d_gene: NA
CDR3nt: TGTGCCAGCAGTCCCTGGGGAGGTGGTCAGCCCCAGCATTTT
CDR3aa: CASSPWGGGQPQHF

abundance: NA
v_gene: TRBV5-6
j_gene: TRBJ1-2
d_gene: NA
CDR3nt: TGTGCCAGCAGCTTGTTTAACCCCTCTACCGGAGTCCTAAACTATGGCTACACCTTC
CDR3aa: CASSLFNPSTGVLNYGYTF

abundance: NA
v_gene: TRBV28
j_gene: TRBJ2-3
d_gene: NA
CDR3nt: TGTGCCAGCTGCCTATCGGATACGCAGTATTTT
CDR3aa: CASCLSDTQYF

abundance: NA
v_gene: TRBV2
j_gene: TRBJ1-4
d_gene: TRBD1
CDR3nt: TGTGCCAGCAGCGCCGACAGGGTTCTCAGGGAAAAACTGTTTTTT
CDR3aa: CASSADRVLREKLFF

abundance: NA
v_gene: TRBV9
j_gene: TRBJ1-1
d_gene: TRBD1
CDR3nt: TGTGCCAGCAGCACAAGGGACAGGGGGTGGGACACTGAAGCTTTCTTT
CDR3aa: CASSTRDRGWDTEAFF

abundance: NA
v_gene: TRBV6-4
j_gene: TRBJ2-3
d_gene: NA
CDR3nt: TGTGCCAGCAGTGACCCGGGGGCGGATACGCAGTATTTT
CDR3aa: CASSDPGADTQYF

abundance: once
v_gene: TRBV7-2
j_gene: TRBJ2-1
d_gene: NA
CDR3nt: TGTGCCAGCAGCCCCCGGGGGAGTTTGGGATCCTACAATGAGCAGTTCTTC
CDR3aa: CASSPRGSLGSYNEQFF

abundance: NA
v_gene: TRBV2
j_gene: TRBJ1-2
d_gene: NA
CDR3nt: TGTGCCAGCAGGGCGACCCCAGGCGGGGGCTACACCTTC
CDR3aa: CASRATPGGGYTF

abundance: NA
v_gene: TRBV7-2
j_gene: TRBJ2-7
d_gene: TRBD2
CDR3nt: TGTGCCAGCAGCTTATTTCCTAGCGGGGGGGCAGGGTACGAGCAGTACTTC
CDR3aa: CASSLFPSGGAGYEQYF

abundance: NA
v_gene: TRBV12-5
j_gene: TRBJ2-3
d_gene: NA
CDR3nt: TGTGCTAGTGGTTTGGGTTACGACGGAGATACGCAGTATTTT
CDR3aa: CASGLGYDGDTQYF

abundance: NA
v_gene: TRBV5-6
j_gene: TRBJ1-3
d_gene: NA
CDR3nt: TGTGCCAGCAGCTTGGCGGGGGGCCGGAACACCATATATTTT
CDR3aa: CASSLAGGRNTIYF

abundance: NA
v_gene: TRBV5-4
j_gene: TRBJ1-4
d_gene: TRBD1
CDR3nt: TGTGCCAGCAGCTTATCGGGACAGGGGGCGAGTGAAAAACTGTTTTTT
CDR3aa: CASSLSGQGASEKLFF

abundance: NA
v_gene: TRBV18
j_gene: TRBJ1-5
d_gene: NA
CDR3nt: TGTGCCAGCTCAGAGCAGCAAGATCAGCCCCAGCATTTT
CDR3aa: CASSEQQDQPQHF

abundance: few
v_gene: TRBV7-8
j_gene: TRBJ1-4
d_gene: NA
CDR3nt: TGTGCCAGCAGCTTAGCGACGGGACGAAATGAAAAACTGTTTTTT
CDR3aa: CASSLATGRNEKLFF

abundance: NA
v_gene: TRBV5-1
j_gene: TRBJ2-5
d_gene: NA
CDR3nt: TGCGCCAGCAGCTTGGGCATGACAGAGACCCAGTACTTC
CDR3aa: CASSLGMTETQYF

abundance: NA
v_gene: TRBV30
j_gene: TRBJ2-3
d_gene: NA
CDR3nt: TGTGCCTGGAGTGTACCCGATACGCAGTATTTT
CDR3aa: CAWSVPDTQYF

abundance: NA
v_gene: TRBV4-1
j_gene: TRBJ2-2
d_gene: NA
CDR3nt: TGCGCCAGCAGGACGGTAGGTGGGGTAACCCCCGGGGAGCTGTTTTTT
CDR3aa: CASRTVGGVTPGELFF

abundance: NA
v_gene: TRBV28
j_gene: TRBJ1-1
d_gene: NA
CDR3nt: TGTGCCAGCATGGGGCCTGGGGAGGCCACTGAAGCTTTCTTT
CDR3aa: CASMGPGEATEAFF

abundance: NA
v_gene: TRBV10-2
j_gene: TRBJ2-1
d_gene: TRBD1
CDR3nt: TGCGCCAGCAGGCCGGGACAGGGAAACAATGAGCAGTTCTTC
CDR3aa: CASRPGQGNNEQFF

abundance: NA
v_gene: TRBV6-6
j_gene: TRBJ1-1
d_gene: NA
CDR3nt: TGTGCCAGCAGCCCAGGGATCATGAACACTGAAGCTTTCTTT
CDR3aa: CASSPGIMNTEAFF

abundance: NA
v_gene: TRBV5-1
j_gene: TRBJ2-5
d_gene: TRBD2
CDR3nt: TGCGCCAGCAGCTTGTTGGGACTAGCGGTCCAAGAGACCCAGTACTTC
CDR3aa: CASSLLGLAVQETQYF